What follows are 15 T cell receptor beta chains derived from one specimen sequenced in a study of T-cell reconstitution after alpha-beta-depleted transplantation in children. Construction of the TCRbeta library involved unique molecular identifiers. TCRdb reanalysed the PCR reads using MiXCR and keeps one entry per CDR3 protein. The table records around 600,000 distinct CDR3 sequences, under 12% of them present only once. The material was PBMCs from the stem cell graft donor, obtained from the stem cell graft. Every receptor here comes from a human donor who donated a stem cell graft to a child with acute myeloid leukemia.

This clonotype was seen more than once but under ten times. This CDR3 reads CASGDRTPSYEQYF. CDR3 nucleotides: TGTGCCAGCGGCGACAGGACGCCCTCCTACGAGCAGTACTTC. The chain has TRBV6-2 or TRBV6-3 and TRBJ2-7, with a possible D match to TRBD1 (6 bases). V was trimmed by 8 bases and J by 0 bases, leaving 14 bases between them. The CDR3 loop spans 14 amino acids. Germline V lookup: CDR1 MNHEY, CDR2 SVGEGT.

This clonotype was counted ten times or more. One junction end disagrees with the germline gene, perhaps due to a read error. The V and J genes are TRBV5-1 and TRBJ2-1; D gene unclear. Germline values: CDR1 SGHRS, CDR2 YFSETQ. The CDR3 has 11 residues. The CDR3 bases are TGTGCCAGCAGTTTAAGGAATGAGCAGTTCTTC. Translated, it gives CASSLRNEQFF.

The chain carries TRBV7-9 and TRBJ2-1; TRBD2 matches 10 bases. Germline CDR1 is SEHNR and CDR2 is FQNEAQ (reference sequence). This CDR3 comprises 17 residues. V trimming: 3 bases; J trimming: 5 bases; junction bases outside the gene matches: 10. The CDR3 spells CASSFRGTSGVNNEQFF. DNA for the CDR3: TGTGCCAGCAGCTTTCGTGGAACTAGCGGGGTAAACAATGAGCAGTTCTTC.

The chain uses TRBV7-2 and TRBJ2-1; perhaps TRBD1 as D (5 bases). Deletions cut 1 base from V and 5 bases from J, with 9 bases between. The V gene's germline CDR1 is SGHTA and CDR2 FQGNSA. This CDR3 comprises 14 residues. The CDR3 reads CASSLVQGNNEQFF. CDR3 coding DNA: TGTGCCAGCAGCTTAGTGCAGGGTAACAATGAGCAGTTCTTC. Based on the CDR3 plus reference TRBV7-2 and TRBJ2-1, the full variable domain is GAGVSQSPSNKVTEKGKDVELRCDPISGHTALYWYRQSLGQGLEFLIYFQGNSAPDKSGLPSDRFSAERTGGSVSTLTIQRTQQEDSAVYLCASSLVQGNNEQFFGPGTRLTVL.

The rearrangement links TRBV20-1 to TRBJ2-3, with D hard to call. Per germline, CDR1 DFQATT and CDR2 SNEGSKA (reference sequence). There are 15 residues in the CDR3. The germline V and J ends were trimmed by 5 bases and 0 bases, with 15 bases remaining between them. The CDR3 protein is CSAAPLATSTDTQYF. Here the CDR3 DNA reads TGCAGTGCTGCCCCCTTGGCGACTAGCACAGATACGCAGTATTTT.

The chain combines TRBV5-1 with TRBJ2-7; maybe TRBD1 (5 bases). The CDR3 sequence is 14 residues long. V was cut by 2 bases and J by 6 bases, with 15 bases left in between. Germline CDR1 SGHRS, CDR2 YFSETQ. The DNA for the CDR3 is TGCGCCAGCAGCTTTCGACAGTCATCTTCCGAGCAGTACTTC. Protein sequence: CASSFRQSSSEQYF.

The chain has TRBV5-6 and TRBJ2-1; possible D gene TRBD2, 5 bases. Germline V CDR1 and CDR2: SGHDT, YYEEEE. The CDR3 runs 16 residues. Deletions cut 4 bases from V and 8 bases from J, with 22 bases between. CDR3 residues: CASSRKGVGSLDEQFF. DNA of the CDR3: TGTGCCAGCAGCCGGAAGGGAGTTGGGTCACTCGATGAGCAGTTCTTC. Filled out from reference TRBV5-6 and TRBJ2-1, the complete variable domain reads DAGVTQSPTHLIKTRGQQVTLRCSPKSGHDTVSWYQQALGQGPQFIFQYYEEEERQRGNFPDRFSGHQFPNYSSELNVNALLLGDSALYLCASSRKGVGSLDEQFFGPGTRLTVL.

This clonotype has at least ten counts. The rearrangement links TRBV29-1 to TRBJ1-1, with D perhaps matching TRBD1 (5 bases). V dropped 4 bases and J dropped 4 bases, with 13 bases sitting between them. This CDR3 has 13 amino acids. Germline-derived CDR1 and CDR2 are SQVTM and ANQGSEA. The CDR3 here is CSVVQAISTEAFF. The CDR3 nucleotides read TGCAGCGTTGTACAGGCAATTTCCACTGAAGCTTTCTTT.

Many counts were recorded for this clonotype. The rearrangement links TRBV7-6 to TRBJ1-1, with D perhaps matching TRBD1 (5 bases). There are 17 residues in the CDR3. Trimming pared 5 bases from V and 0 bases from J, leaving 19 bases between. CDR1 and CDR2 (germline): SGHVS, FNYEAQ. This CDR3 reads CASSPSGQGRLNTEAFF. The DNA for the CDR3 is TGTGCCAGCAGCCCATCGGGGCAGGGTCGCTTGAACACTGAAGCTTTCTTT. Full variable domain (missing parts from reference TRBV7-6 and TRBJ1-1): GAGVSQSPRYKVTKRGQDVALRCDPISGHVSLYWYRQALGQGPEFLTYFNYEAQQDKSGLPNDRFSAERPEGSISTLTIQRTEQRDSAMYRCASSPSGQGRLNTEAFFGQGTRLTVV.

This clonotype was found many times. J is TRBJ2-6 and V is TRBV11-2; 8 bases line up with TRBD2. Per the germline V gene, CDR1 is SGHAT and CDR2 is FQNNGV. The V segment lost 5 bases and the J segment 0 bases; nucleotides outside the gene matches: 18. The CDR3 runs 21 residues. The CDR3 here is CASSPRGQRSGVLSGANVLTF. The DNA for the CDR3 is TGTGCCAGCAGCCCTCGTGGACAGCGTAGCGGGGTTCTCTCTGGGGCCAACGTCCTGACTTTC.

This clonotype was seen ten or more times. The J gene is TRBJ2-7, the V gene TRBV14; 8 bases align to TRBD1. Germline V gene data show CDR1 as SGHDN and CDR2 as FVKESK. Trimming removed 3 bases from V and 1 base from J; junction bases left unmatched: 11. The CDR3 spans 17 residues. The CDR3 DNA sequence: TGTGCCAGCAGCCATGGAATCAGGGGGCGCGCATCCTACGAGCAGTACTTC. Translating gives CASSHGIRGRASYEQYF.

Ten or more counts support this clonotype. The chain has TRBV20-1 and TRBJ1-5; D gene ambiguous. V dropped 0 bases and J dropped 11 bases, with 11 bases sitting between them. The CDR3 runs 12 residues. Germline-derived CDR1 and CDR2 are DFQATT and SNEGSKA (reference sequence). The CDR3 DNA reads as TGCAGTGCTAGAGATGGGAGGCAGGCCCAGCATTTT. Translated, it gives CSARDGRQAQHF.

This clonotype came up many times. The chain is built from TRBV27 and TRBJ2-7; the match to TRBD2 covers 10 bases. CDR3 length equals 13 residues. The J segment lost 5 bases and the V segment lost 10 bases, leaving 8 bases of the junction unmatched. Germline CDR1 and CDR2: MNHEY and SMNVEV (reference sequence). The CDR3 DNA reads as TGTGCCACTAGCGGGAGTTTCTACCACGAGCAGTACTTC. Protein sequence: CATSGSFYHEQYF.

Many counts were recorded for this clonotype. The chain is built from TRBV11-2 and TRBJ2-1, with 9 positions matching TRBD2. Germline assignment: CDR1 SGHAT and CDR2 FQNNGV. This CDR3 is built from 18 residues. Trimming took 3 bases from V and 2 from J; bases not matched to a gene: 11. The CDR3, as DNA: TGTGCCAGCAGCTTCTATCCGGCTTCTAGCGGGACCTACAATGAGCAGTTCTTC. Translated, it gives CASSFYPASSGTYNEQFF. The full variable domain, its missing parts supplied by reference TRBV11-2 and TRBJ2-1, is EAGVAQSPRYKIIEKRQSVAFWCNPISGHATLYWYQQILGQGPKLLIQFQNNGVVDDSQLPKDRFSAERLKGVDSTLKIQPAKLEDSAVYLCASSFYPASSGTYNEQFFGPGTRLTVL.

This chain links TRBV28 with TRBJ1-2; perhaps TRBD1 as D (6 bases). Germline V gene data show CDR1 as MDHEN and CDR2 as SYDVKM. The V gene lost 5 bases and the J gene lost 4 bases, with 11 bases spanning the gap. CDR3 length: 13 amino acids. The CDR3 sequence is CASSRSGAYGYTF. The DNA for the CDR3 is TGTGCCAGCAGTCGATCGGGGGCCTATGGCTACACCTTC.